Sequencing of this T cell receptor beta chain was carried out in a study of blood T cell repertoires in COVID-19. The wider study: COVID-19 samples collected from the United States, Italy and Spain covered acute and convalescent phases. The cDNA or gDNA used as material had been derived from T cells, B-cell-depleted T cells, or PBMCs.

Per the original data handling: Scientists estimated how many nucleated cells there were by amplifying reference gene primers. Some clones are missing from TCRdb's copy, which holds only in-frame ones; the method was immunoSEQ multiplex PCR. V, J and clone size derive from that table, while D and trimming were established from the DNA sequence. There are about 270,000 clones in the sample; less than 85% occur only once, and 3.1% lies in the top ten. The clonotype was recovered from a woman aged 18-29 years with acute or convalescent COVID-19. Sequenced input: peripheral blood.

The chain's CDR3 is CASSKGPVTSSYNEQFF. DNA for the CDR3: TGCGCCAGCAGCAAGGGCCCAGTCACTAGCAGCTACAATGAGCAGTTCTTC. This chain links TRBV5-1 with TRBJ2-1, with D possibly TRBD2 on 6 matching bases. The CDR3 consists of 17 residues. V was cut by 4 bases and J by 3 bases, with 20 bases left in between. The germline CDR1 and CDR2 sequences are SGHRS and YFSETQ.